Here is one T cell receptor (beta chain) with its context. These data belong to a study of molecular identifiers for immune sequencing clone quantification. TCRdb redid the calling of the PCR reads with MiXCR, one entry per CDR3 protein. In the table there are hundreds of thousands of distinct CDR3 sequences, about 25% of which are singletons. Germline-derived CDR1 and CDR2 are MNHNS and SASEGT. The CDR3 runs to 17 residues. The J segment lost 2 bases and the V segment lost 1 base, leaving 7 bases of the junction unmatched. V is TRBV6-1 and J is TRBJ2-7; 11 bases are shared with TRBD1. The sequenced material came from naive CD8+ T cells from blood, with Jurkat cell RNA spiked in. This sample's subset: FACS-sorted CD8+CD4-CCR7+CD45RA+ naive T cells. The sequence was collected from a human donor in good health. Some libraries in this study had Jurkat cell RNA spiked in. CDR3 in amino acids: CASSEDPPGQGAYEQYF. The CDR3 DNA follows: TGTGCCAGCAGTGAAGACCCCCCGGGACAGGGGGCCTACGAGCAGTACTTC.